Listed below are T cell receptor beta chains from one sample, sequenced in a study of blood T cell repertoires in COVID-19. Generated by immunoSEQ multiplex PCR, the TCRdb table keeps only in-frame clones and is missing some. The sample includes 250,000 to 350,000 clones, roughly 90% of them seen just once. The source material was peripheral blood. The receptor source for this set is a woman in her twenties or thirties with COVID-19, enrolled during active disease. CDR3s include the opening cysteine and the closing phenylalanine or tryptophan. A D gene is named only where the DNA matches it firmly. Some rows mark clone size as missing; the rest say once, few, many or name a class of expanded clone.

D,size,V,J,CDR3,DNA
.,.,TRBV9,TRBJ1-5,CASSIGPSNQPQHF,TGTGCCAGCAGCATAGGGCCCTCCAATCAGCCCCAGCATTTT
TRBD2,.,TRBV28,TRBJ2-5,CASSPISSGRAGETQYF,TGTGCCAGCAGTCCAATCTCTAGCGGGAGGGCCGGGGAGACCCAGTACTTC
TRBD2,.,TRBV6-6,TRBJ2-2,CASRGLAGLNTGELFF,TGTGCCAGCAGAGGACTAGCGGGCCTGAACACCGGGGAGCTGTTTTTT
.,.,TRBV24-1,TRBJ1-2,CATSDPYYGYTF,TGTGCCACCAGTGACCCCTACTATGGCTACACCTTC
.,.,TRBV2,TRBJ2-5,CASRSSTTRGETQYF,TGTGCCAGCAGGTCCTCGACCACTCGCGGGGAGACCCAGTACTTC
.,.,TRBV5-1,TRBJ1-4,CASSLDSGGANEKLFF,TGCGCCAGCAGCTTGGACTCTGGGGGCGCGAATGAAAAACTGTTTTTT
.,.,TRBV5-1,TRBJ2-5,CASSLWGEEETQYF,TGCGCCAGCAGCTTGTGGGGGGAGGAAGAGACCCAGTACTTC
.,.,TRBV30,TRBJ1-1,CAWSRGADTEAFF,TGTGCCTGGAGTAGGGGCGCGGACACTGAAGCTTTCTTT
.,.,TRBV6-6,TRBJ1-1,CASSYGRGIQVTEAFF,TGTGCCAGCAGTTACGGTAGGGGAATTCAGGTCACTGAAGCTTTCTTT
TRBD2,once,TRBV4-2,TRBJ2-1,CASSQVTFGTSGNHEQFF,TGTGCCAGCAGCCAAGTGACTTTCGGGACTAGCGGGAACCATGAGCAGTTCTTC
.,.,TRBV5-8,TRBJ2-1,CASSPGTPAEEQFF,TGTGCCAGCAGCCCCGGGACTCCCGCTGAGGAGCAGTTCTTC
.,.,TRBV10-3,TRBJ2-7,CAIRDTVEQYF,TGTGCCATCAGAGATACAGTCGAGCAGTACTTC
.,few,TRBV18,TRBJ1-5,CASSPTGDQPQHF,TGTGCCAGCTCACCGACTGGCGATCAGCCCCAGCATTTT
.,.,TRBV6-5,TRBJ1-6,CASSPGPGSPLHF,TGTGCCAGCAGTCCTGGGCCCGGCTCACCCCTCCACTTT
.,.,TRBV15,TRBJ1-1,CATSRDLANTEAFF,TGTGCCACCAGTCGGGATTTAGCGAACACTGAAGCTTTCTTT
.,.,TRBV5-6,TRBJ1-2,CASLPQGNYGYTF,TGTGCCAGCCTCCCCCAGGGGAACTATGGCTACACCTTC
TRBD1,.,TRBV6-5,TRBJ1-5,CASSYSRTGRQPQHF,TGTGCCAGCAGTTACTCGCGGACAGGGAGGCAGCCCCAGCATTTT
TRBD2,.,TRBV2,TRBJ2-2,CASRWGGPGTGELFF,TGTGCCAGCAGGTGGGGAGGGCCGGGCACCGGGGAGCTGTTTTTT
.,.,TRBV6-5,TRBJ2-7,CASSYSSGSISYEQYF,TGTGCCAGCAGTTACTCATCCGGGAGCATCTCCTACGAGCAGTACTTC
TRBD1,.,TRBV27,TRBJ1-5,CASAQGAMGNQPQHF,TGTGCCAGCGCCCAGGGGGCAATGGGCAATCAGCCCCAGCATTTT
TRBD1,.,TRBV11-2,TRBJ1-6,CASSLVRQGNSPLHF,TGTGCCAGCAGCTTAGTGCGACAGGGGAATTCACCCCTCCACTTT
.,.,TRBV25-1,TRBJ1-1,CASSEVGRAEAFF,TGTGCCAGCAGTGAAGTCGGCAGGGCTGAAGCTTTCTTT
.,.,TRBV28,TRBJ2-2,CASSFLSSGDTGELFF,TGTGCCAGCAGTTTTCTCAGTAGCGGTGACACCGGGGAGCTGTTTTTT
.,few,TRBV30,TRBJ1-1,CAWSVVRATEAFF,TGTGCCTGGAGTGTTGTCAGGGCCACTGAAGCTTTCTTT
.,.,TRBV7-3,TRBJ1-1,CASSEQGNTEAFF,TGTGCCAGCAGCGAACAGGGCAACACTGAAGCTTTCTTT
.,.,TRBV6-5,TRBJ2-7,CASSSDRIPYEQYF,TGTGCCAGCAGTTCCGACAGGATCCCCTACGAGCAGTACTTC
.,.,TRBV11-2,TRBJ2-5,CASSLLTSTRTQYF,TGTGCCAGCAGCCTACTGACTAGTACGCGGACCCAGTACTTC
TRBD1,.,TRBV5-4,TRBJ2-7,CASSLDRGQTYEQYF,TGTGCCAGCAGCTTAGACAGGGGGCAGACCTACGAGCAGTACTTC
TRBD1,.,TRBV15,TRBJ1-2,CATSSGQSNYGYTF,TGTGCCACCAGCTCGGGACAGTCTAACTATGGCTACACCTTC
TRBD2,once,TRBV27,TRBJ2-2,CATRLAGSTGELFF,TGTGCCACCCGACTAGCGGGTTCCACCGGGGAGCTGTTTTTT
TRBD2,.,TRBV6-5,TRBJ2-3,CASKAGGPFTDTQYF,TGTGCCAGCAAAGCGGGAGGGCCCTTCACAGATACGCAGTATTTT
.,.,TRBV5-6,TRBJ1-2,CASSLSEGYTF,TGTGCCAGCAGCTTGTCAGAAGGCTACACCTTC
.,.,TRBV30,TRBJ1-4,CAWSLGQGLGKLFF,TGTGCCTGGAGTCTAGGTCAAGGCCTTGGCAAACTGTTTTTT
.,.,TRBV27,TRBJ2-2,CASSLTIGIFEELFF,TGTGCCAGCAGCTTAACTATCGGGATTTTTGAGGAGCTGTTTTTT
TRBD2,.,TRBV27,TRBJ2-5,CASRSTSGLETQYF,TGTGCCAGCAGATCGACTAGCGGCCTAGAGACCCAGTACTTC
TRBD1,.,TRBV25-1,TRBJ1-2,CASSEGTVYGYTF,TGTGCCAGCAGTGAAGGGACAGTCTATGGCTACACCTTC
.,.,TRBV11-2,TRBJ2-2,CASSLVGQGYAGELFF,TGTGCCAGCAGCTTAGTAGGGCAGGGGTATGCCGGGGAGCTGTTTTTT
.,.,TRBV30,TRBJ1-3,CAWMTTPGLWESGNTIYF,TGTGCCTGGATGACAACTCCGGGACTCTGGGAATCTGGAAACACCATATATTTT
TRBD1,.,TRBV10-3,TRBJ1-6,CAISEADRVGSPLHF,TGTGCCATCAGTGAGGCCGACAGGGTAGGGTCACCCCTCCACTTT
.,.,TRBV7-6,TRBJ1-1,CASSLVPRQTSMNTEAFF,TGTGCCAGCAGCCTGGTCCCCAGACAGACCTCCATGAACACTGAAGCTTTCTTT
TRBD1,.,TRBV6-5,TRBJ1-1,CASRPDRGLSTEAFF,TGTGCCAGCAGGCCCGACAGGGGTTTAAGCACTGAAGCTTTCTTT
.,.,TRBV5-1,TRBJ1-5,CASRADSEGWQPQHF,TGCGCCAGCAGGGCTGACAGTGAAGGGTGGCAGCCCCAGCATTTT
.,.,TRBV19,TRBJ1-5,CASNSGYSNQPQHF,TGTGCCAGTAACTCAGGGTATAGCAATCAGCCCCAGCATTTT
.,.,TRBV6-5,TRBJ1-1,CACYYQLNTEAFF,TGTGCCTGCTACTATCAGCTGAACACTGAAGCTTTCTTT
.,.,TRBV7-5,TRBJ1-1,CVRSIKGVPEAFF,TGTGTCAGATCCATCAAAGGGGTCCCTGAAGCTTTCTTT
TRBD1,.,TRBV5-1,TRBJ1-1,CASSLLVGTGNTEAFF,TGCGCCAGCAGCTTGCTAGTGGGGACAGGGAACACTGAAGCTTTCTTT
.,once,TRBV27,TRBJ2-3,CASSPGRGVFASTDTQYF,TGTGCCAGCAGTCCCGGACGGGGAGTCTTCGCTAGCACAGATACGCAGTATTTT
.,.,TRBV2,TRBJ1-2,CASSRQEVGYTF,TGTGCCAGCAGTCGGCAGGAGGTCGGCTACACCTTC
.,once,TRBV29-1,TRBJ1-1,CSVKTGTEAFF,TGCAGCGTCAAAACAGGTACCGAAGCTTTCTTT
.,.,TRBV28,TRBJ2-3,CASSLLATDTQYF,TGTGCCAGCAGTTTACTGGCCACAGATACGCAGTATTTT
.,.,TRBV5-5,TRBJ1-1,CASSVEVSVAGAFF,TGTGCCAGCAGCGTGGAGGTATCAGTGGCGGGAGCTTTCTTT
.,few,TRBV5-5,TRBJ2-1,CASSPRDDEQFF,TGTGCCAGCAGCCCGAGAGATGATGAGCAGTTCTTC
.,few,TRBV4-2,TRBJ1-2,CASSQVGGEGYGYTF,TGTGCCAGCAGCCAAGTTGGAGGGGAAGGCTATGGCTACACCTTC
TRBD2,once,TRBV5-1,TRBJ2-2,CASSFFLAGAGTGELFF,TGCGCCAGCAGCTTTTTCCTAGCGGGAGCGGGCACCGGGGAGCTGTTTTTT
TRBD1,.,TRBV7-6,TRBJ1-2,CASSSDRGGGYTF,TGTGCCAGCAGCTCGGACAGGGGAGGTGGCTACACCTTC
.,.,TRBV2,TRBJ1-1,CASSVNMEGPRGAFF,TGTGCCAGCAGTGTAAATATGGAGGGACCCCGAGGGGCTTTCTTT
TRBD2,.,TRBV19,TRBJ2-7,CASSITSGSTYEQYF,TGTGCCAGTAGTATCACCAGCGGGAGCACCTACGAGCAGTACTTC
.,once,TRBV29-1,TRBJ1-1,CSVGQLLNTEAFF,TGCAGCGTCGGACAGCTACTAAACACTGAAGCTTTCTTT
TRBD1,.,TRBV2,TRBJ2-7,CASSESAGGMYEQYF,TGTGCCAGCAGTGAGTCGGCAGGGGGCATGTACGAGCAGTACTTC
.,.,TRBV7-9,TRBJ2-5,CASSPGTQETQYF,TGTGCCAGCAGCCCCGGGACACAAGAGACCCAGTACTTC